The source of this T cell receptor (beta chain) is a study of blood T cell repertoires in COVID-19. V lost 2 bases, J lost 5 bases, and 11 bases lay in between. CDR3 size: 14 residues. Germline assignment: CDR1 SGDLS and CDR2 YYNGEE. Here immunoSEQ multiplex PCR was the method, and the copy in TCRdb shows in-frame clones only, minus some. The table lists more than 300,000 clones, approximately 91% of them singletons. Material for sequencing was PBMCs or T cells enriched from blood (not recorded which). The chain recombines TRBV9 with TRBJ2-1, with a possible D match to TRBD1 (7 bases). The TCR was taken from a woman aged 40 to 49 who had been exposed to COVID-19. CDR3 bases: TGTGCCAGCAGCGTCCGGGGGACAGACAATGAGCAGTTCTTC. It encodes CASSVRGTDNEQFF. Complete variable domain (other parts from reference TRBV9 and TRBJ2-1): DSGVTQTPKHLITATGQRVTLRCSPRSGDLSVYWYQQSLDQGLQFLIQYYNGEERAKGNILERFSAQQFPDLHSELNLSSLELGDSALYFCASSVRGTDNEQFFGPGTRLTVL.